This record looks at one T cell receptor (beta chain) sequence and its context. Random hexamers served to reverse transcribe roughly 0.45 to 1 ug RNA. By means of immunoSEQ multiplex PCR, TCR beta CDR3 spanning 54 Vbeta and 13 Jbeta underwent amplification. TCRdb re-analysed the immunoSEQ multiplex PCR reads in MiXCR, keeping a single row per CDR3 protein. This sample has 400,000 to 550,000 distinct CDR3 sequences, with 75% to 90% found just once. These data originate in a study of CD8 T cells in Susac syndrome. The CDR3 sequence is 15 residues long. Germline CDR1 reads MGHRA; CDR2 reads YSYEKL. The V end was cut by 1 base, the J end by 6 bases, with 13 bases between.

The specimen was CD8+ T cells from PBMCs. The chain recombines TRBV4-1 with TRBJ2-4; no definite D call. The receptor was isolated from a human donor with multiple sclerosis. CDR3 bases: TGCGCCAGCAGCCAAGTCGTGTACGGTGGAAACATTCAGTACTTC. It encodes CASSQVVYGGNIQYF.